The T cell receptor beta chain described here comes from a study of blood T cell repertoires in COVID-19. Whole-study context: The United States, Italy and Spain provided the acute and convalescent COVID-19 samples.

Per the authors' pipeline: Estimation of nucleated cell counts was performed using reference gene primer amplification. Profiled with immunoSEQ multiplex PCR; TCRdb holds only in-frame clones, not every one. V, J and clone size were drawn from that table, and D and trimming were deduced from the DNA. The profile shows tens of thousands of clones, roughly 85% of them singletons. The trim removed 5 bases at V and 6 bases at J, leaving 8 bases unmatched. The CDR3 spans 15 residues. Germline V gene lookup returns CDR1 SGHAT and CDR2 FQNNGV. J is TRBJ2-1 and V is TRBV11-2; TRBD2 aligns across 9 bases. The source of this sequence is a human donor in a cohort sampled during active COVID-19. The sequencing input was peripheral blood. CDR3 DNA sequence: TGTGCCAGCAGCGTCTCTATTAGCGGGGGCAATGAGCAGTTCTTC. Its translation: CASSVSISGGNEQFF.